This entry lists 8 T cell receptor beta chains sequenced from one sample in a study of shared clonotypes between healthy human individuals. Assay: immunoSEQ multiplex PCR; the TCRdb copy retains only in-frame clones and omits some. In the table there are 550,000 to 800,000 clones, about nine tenths of which are singletons. The material sequenced was memory CD8+ T cells from PBMCs. Indicated subset: CD45RO+ cells pooled with CCR7-negative TemRA cells. The receptors originated from a man aged 18-30 years in good health. Some clones in this sample may be carry-over from other donors' samples.

This sequence joins TRBV5-4 and TRBJ1-1; possible D gene TRBD1, 5 bases. Germline V gene sequence: CDR1 SGHNT, CDR2 YYREEE (reference sequence). V was clipped by 4 bases and J by 0 bases, with 16 bases between them. This CDR3 region has 16 residues. CDR3 coding DNA: TGTGCCAGCAGCCCCCCCGGGTTAGGGGTGAACACTGAAGCTTTCTTT. It codes for CASSPPGLGVNTEAFF.

The chain is built from TRBV10-1 and TRBJ2-5; TRBD2 matches at 11 bases. The V and J ends lost 10 bases and 4 bases, in that order; junction bases with no gene match: 8. Germline-derived CDR1 and CDR2 are WNHNN and SYGVQD (reference sequence). This CDR3 contains 14 residues. The chain's CDR3 is CAKMNSGRGETQYF. DNA for the CDR3: TGCGCCAAAATGAATAGCGGGAGGGGAGAGACCCAGTACTTC.

The chain employs TRBV27 and TRBJ2-1; TRBD2 matches at 9 bases. Germline values: CDR1 MNHEY, CDR2 SMNVEV (reference sequence). V was pared by 5 bases and J by 4 bases, with 12 bases of the junction left unmatched. This CDR3 contains 17 residues. CDR3 loop: CASSHFWAGGQYNEQFF. In DNA form, the CDR3 reads TGTGCCAGCAGTCACTTTTGGGCGGGAGGGCAATACAATGAGCAGTTCTTC.

The chain employs TRBV2 and TRBJ2-1; 8 bases fit TRBD2. The J segment lost 8 bases and the V segment lost 6 bases, leaving 9 bases of the junction unmatched. In germline, CDR1 is SNHLY, CDR2 FYNNEI. This CDR3 is built from 14 residues. CDR3 loop: CASRRAGEEDEQFF. The CDR3 DNA reads TGTGCCAGCAGACGAGCGGGAGAAGAGGATGAGCAGTTCTTC.

The chain combines TRBV11-3 with TRBJ2-2; TRBD2 might be the D (5 bases). Germline CDR1 and CDR2: SGHNT and YENEEA. CDR3 size: 14 residues. Between the trimmed V and J ends, which lost 0 bases and 5 bases, there was a span of 7 bases. CDR3 bases: TGTGCCAGCAGCTTAGATCGGAGGACCGGGGAGCTGTTTTTT. Its translation is CASSLDRRTGELFF.

This clone appeared a single time. The genes are TRBV4-1 and TRBJ2-1, with D possibly being TRBD1 or TRBD2 (5 bases each). V lost 3 bases and J lost 4, with 19 bases in between. The length of the CDR3 is 17 residues. The V gene's germline CDR1 is MGHRA and CDR2 YSYEKL. The DNA for the CDR3 is TGCGCCAGCAGCCACCCTTCAACCGGGACCGCTTACAATGAGCAGTTCTTC. It is translated as CASSHPSTGTAYNEQFF.

The chain is built from TRBV27 and TRBJ2-7; 10 bases match TRBD1. This CDR3 contains 16 residues. Germline V gene sequence: CDR1 MNHEY, CDR2 SMNVEV (reference sequence). The trim removed 5 bases at V and 4 bases at J, leaving 11 bases unmatched. CDR3 bases: TGTGCCAGCAGTATGGGGCCGGGACAGGGGTTGTACGAGCAGTACTTC. Translating it yields CASSMGPGQGLYEQYF.

The chain links TRBV5-6 to TRBJ2-6, with TRBD2 matching over 8 bases. Germline CDR1 is SGHDT and CDR2 is YYEEEE. V lost 4 bases, J lost 10 bases, and 16 bases stayed unmatched. The CDR3 is 17 amino acids. The CDR3 nucleotides are TGTGCCAGCAGCCCGATGACTGGCGGGGGGCCGCTAAACGTCCTGACTTTC. Amino acid sequence: CASSPMTGGGPLNVLTF.